This entry lists 8 T cell receptor beta chains sequenced from one sample in a study of cytomegalovirus exposure and HLA in healthy donors. PCR amplification relied on 60 Vbeta primers (plus 13 Jbeta primers). Repertoires were generated with immunoSEQ multiplex PCR, while TCRdb's copy carries only in-frame clones and drops some. The table includes 95,000 to 150,000 clones, over 65% detected once. Material: PBMCs. The receptors shown here come from a woman aged 40 to 50 in good health and CMV-seropositive.

The chain is built from TRBV19 and TRBJ2-1; D is undetermined. CDR3 length equals 15 residues. CDR1 is LNHDA and CDR2 is SQIVND in the germline V gene (reference sequence). Trimming took off 3 bases at V and 3 bases at J, with 12 bases between the two ends. Here the CDR3 DNA reads TGTGCCAGTAGTATGGGCACTCGCCTCTACAATGAGCAGTTCTTC. Translating it yields CASSMGTRLYNEQFF.

The count of this clone is one. The chain is built from TRBV28 and TRBJ1-2, with a possible D match to TRBD1 (5 bases). CDR3 size: 14 residues. V shed 3 bases and J shed 4 bases, with 12 bases lying between them. Germline CDR1 is MDHEN and CDR2 is SYDVKM. The CDR3 sequence: CASSLQGLLYGYTF. CDR3 DNA: TGTGCCAGCAGTTTGCAGGGACTTCTCTATGGCTACACCTTC.

This rearrangement joins TRBV28 to TRBJ1-1; the D is unclear. Looked up from germline, CDR1 is MDHEN and CDR2 is SYDVKM. Between the trimmed V and J ends, which lost 3 bases and 3 bases, there was a span of 2 bases. This CDR3 spans 11 amino acids. The CDR3 is CASSFDTEAFF. The CDR3, as DNA: TGTGCCAGCAGTTTCGACACTGAAGCTTTCTTT.

Only a few counts were recorded for this clone. V gene TRBV11-2 combines with J gene TRBJ2-7, with 10 bases fitting TRBD2. Germline trimming cut 4 bases from V and 0 bases from J; bases unmatched to any gene: 3. The CDR3 consists of 15 residues. The germline CDR1 and CDR2 sequences are SGHAT and FQNNGV. The CDR3 DNA reads TGTGCCAGCAGCTCCTCTAGCGGGGGCTCCTACGAGCAGTACTTC. Translation: CASSSSSGGSYEQYF.

V usage is TRBV25-1 and J usage is TRBJ1-2, with a tentative D call TRBD1 (5 bases). The CDR3 consists of 15 residues. V gave up 3 bases and J gave up 5 bases, with 16 bases separating them. Germline lookup yields CDR1 MGHDK and CDR2 SYGVNS. CDR3 residues: CASSEPGGMGYGYTF. The CDR3 bases are TGTGCCAGCAGTGAGCCCGGGGGGATGGGGTATGGCTACACCTTC.

The chain couples TRBV11-2 to TRBJ2-7, with 7 bases lining up with TRBD2. This CDR3 has 14 residues. The V segment lost 4 bases and the J segment 5 bases; nucleotides outside the gene matches: 8. Germline V lookup: CDR1 SGHAT, CDR2 FQNNGV. The CDR3: CASSSQVAGNEQYF. CDR3 DNA: TGTGCCAGCAGCTCCCAGGTAGCGGGCAACGAGCAGTACTTC. The entire variable domain, with the rest obtained from reference TRBV11-2 and TRBJ2-7, is as follows: EAGVAQSPRYKIIEKRQSVAFWCNPISGHATLYWYQQILGQGPKLLIQFQNNGVVDDSQLPKDRFSAERLKGVDSTLKIQPAKLEDSAVYLCASSSQVAGNEQYFGPGTRLTVT.

CDR3 nucleotides: TGTGCCAGCAGTCCCACTGTCCCGGGACTAGCGGGAGGGAGCTCCTACGAGCAGTACTTC. Amino acids: CASSPTVPGLAGGSSYEQYF. The chain uses TRBV27 and TRBJ2-7; 16 nucleotides agree with TRBD2. CDR3 length: 20 residues. With 5 bases clipped from V and 0 bases from J, the junction kept 13 bases outside the gene matches. The germline V gene encodes CDR1 MNHEY and CDR2 SMNVEV (reference sequence).

The chain couples TRBV10-1 to TRBJ1-3, with a possible D match to TRBD1 (5 bases). The V end was cut by 6 bases, the J end by 4 bases, with 16 bases between. Germline CDR1 and CDR2: WNHNN and SYGVQD (reference sequence). The CDR3 loop spans 15 amino acids. This chain's CDR3 is CASRKGPEAGNTIYF. CDR3 DNA: TGCGCCAGCAGGAAGGGGCCAGAGGCGGGAAACACCATATATTTT.